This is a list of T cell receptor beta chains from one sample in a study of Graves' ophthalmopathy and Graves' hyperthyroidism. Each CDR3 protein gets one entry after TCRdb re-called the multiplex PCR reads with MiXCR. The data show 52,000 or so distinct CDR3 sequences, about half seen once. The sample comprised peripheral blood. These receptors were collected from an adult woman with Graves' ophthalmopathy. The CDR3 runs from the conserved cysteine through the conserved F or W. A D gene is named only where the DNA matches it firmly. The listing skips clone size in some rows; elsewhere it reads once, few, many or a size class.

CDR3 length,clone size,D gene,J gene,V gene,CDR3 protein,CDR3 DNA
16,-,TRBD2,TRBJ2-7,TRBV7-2,CASSYTSGLAGYEQYF,TGTGCCAGCAGCTACACTTCGGGACTAGCGGGGTACGAGCAGTACTTC
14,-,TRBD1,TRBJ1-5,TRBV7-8,CASSLRQGYQPQHF,TGTGCCAGCAGCCTCCGACAGGGGTATCAGCCCCAGCATTTT
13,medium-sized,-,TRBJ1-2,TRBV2,CASSDGGVRGYTF,TGTGCCAGCAGTGACGGGGGAGTAAGGGGCTACACCTTC
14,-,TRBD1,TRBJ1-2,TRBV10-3,CAVSGTGGPNGYTF,TGTGCCGTGTCGGGGACAGGGGGCCCTAACGGCTACACCTTC
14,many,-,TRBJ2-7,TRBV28,CASRVYLTDYEQYF,TGTGCCAGCAGAGTATACTTGACGGACTACGAGCAGTACTTC
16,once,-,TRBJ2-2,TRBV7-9,CTSSQERPENTGELFF,TGCACCAGCAGCCAGGAGCGGCCGGAGAACACCGGGGAGCTGTTTTTT
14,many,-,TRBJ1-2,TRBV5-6,CASSHPNGGDGYTF,TGTGCCAGCAGCCACCCTAACGGAGGGGATGGCTACACCTTC
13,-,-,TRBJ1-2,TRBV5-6,CASSLEGGGGYTF,TGTGCCAGCAGCTTGGAGGGGGGAGGTGGCTACACCTTC
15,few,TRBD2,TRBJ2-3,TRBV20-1,CSASPLAGGPATQYF,TGCAGTGCTAGTCCCCTAGCGGGGGGGCCGGCTACGCAGTATTTT
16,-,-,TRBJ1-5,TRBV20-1,CSFRDLTGRVGQPQHF,TGCAGTTTTAGAGATCTCACAGGGAGGGTTGGTCAGCCCCAGCATTTT
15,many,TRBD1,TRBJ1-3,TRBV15,CATSRSDRAGNTIYF,TGTGCCACCAGCAGATCGGACAGGGCTGGAAACACCATATATTTT
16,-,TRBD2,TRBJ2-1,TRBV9,CASSVEVSGSDNEQFF,TGTGCCAGCAGCGTAGAGGTTAGCGGGAGTGACAATGAGCAGTTCTTC
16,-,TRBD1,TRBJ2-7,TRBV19,CASSTTGTGINYEQYF,TGTGCCAGTAGTACCACCGGGACAGGGATAAACTACGAGCAGTACTTC
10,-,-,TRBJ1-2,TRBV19,CASSIKGYTF,TGTGCCAGTAGTATAAAAGGATACACCTTC
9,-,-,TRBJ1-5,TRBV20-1,CSAGQPQHF,TGCAGTGCTGGGCAGCCCCAGCATTTT
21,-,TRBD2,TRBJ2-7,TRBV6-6,CAGSYSREGLGLEQNDREQYF,TGTGCCGGCAGTTACTCGAGGGAGGGATTGGGACTAGAGCAAAATGACCGCGAGCAGTACTTC
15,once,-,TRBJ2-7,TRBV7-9,CASSVEGTESYEQYF,TGTGCCAGCAGCGTTGAAGGGACCGAATCCTACGAGCAGTACTTC
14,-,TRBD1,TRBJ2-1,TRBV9,CASSKGQGAREQFF,TGTGCCAGCAGCAAGGGACAGGGGGCGAGGGAGCAGTTCTTC
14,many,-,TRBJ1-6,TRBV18,CASSPGRGDSPLHF,TGTGCCAGCTCCCCTGGACGGGGCGATTCACCCCTCCACTTT
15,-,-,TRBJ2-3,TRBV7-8,CASSLFEGSADTQYF,TGTGCCAGCAGCTTATTCGAAGGTAGCGCAGATACGCAGTATTTT
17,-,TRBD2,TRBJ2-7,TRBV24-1,CATRRGTSGGSSYEQYF,TGTGCCACCAGGAGGGGGACTAGCGGGGGGTCCTCCTACGAGCAGTACTTC
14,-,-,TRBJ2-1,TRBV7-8,CASRPGISYNEQFF,TGTGCCAGCCGGCCAGGAATCTCCTACAATGAGCAGTTCTTC
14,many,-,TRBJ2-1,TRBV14,CASSRLGQYNEQFF,TGTGCCAGCAGCCGTCTAGGACAGTACAATGAGCAGTTCTTC
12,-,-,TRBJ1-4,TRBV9,CASSDGDEKLFF,TGTGCCAGCAGCGACGGGGATGAAAAACTGTTTTTT
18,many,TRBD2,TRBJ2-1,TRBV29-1,CSVEGRRPRLAGGNEQFF,TGCAGCGTTGAAGGTCGCCGCCCGCGACTAGCGGGAGGAAATGAGCAGTTCTTC
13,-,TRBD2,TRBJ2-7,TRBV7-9,CASSPGRWYEQYF,TGTGCCAGCAGCCCCGGGAGGTGGTATGAGCAGTACTTC
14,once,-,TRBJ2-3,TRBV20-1,CSARGGGATDTQYF,TGCAGTGCTAGGGGGGGGGGGGCCACAGATACGCAGTATTTT
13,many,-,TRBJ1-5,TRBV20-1,CSARDETNQPQHF,TGCAGTGCTAGAGATGAGACGAATCAGCCCCAGCATTTT
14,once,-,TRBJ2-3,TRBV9,CASSVATAPNTQYF,TGTGCCAGCAGCGTAGCTACAGCCCCGAATACGCAGTATTTT
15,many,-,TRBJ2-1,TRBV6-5,CASSLGRSSYNEQFF,TGTGCCAGCAGTCTCGGGCGTAGCTCCTACAATGAGCAGTTCTTC
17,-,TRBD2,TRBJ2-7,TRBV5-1,CASTPSGTSGRAVEQYF,TGCGCCAGCACGCCTTCCGGGACTAGCGGGAGGGCCGTCGAGCAGTACTTC
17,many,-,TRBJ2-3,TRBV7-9,CASTPDSPGPGTDTQYF,TGTGCCAGCACCCCGGATAGCCCTGGTCCTGGCACAGATACGCAGTATTTT